The clone carrying this T cell receptor (beta chain) was counted between two and nine times. Its antigen is unknown. The sample comes from a study of blood T cells in healthy people across ages. Sample-barcoded 5' priming and a J-beta primer mix drove a second PCR of roughly 7 to 11 cycles. TCRdb reprocessed the 5' RACE reads via MiXCR and lists one record per CDR3 protein. The sample lists about a million distinct CDR3 sequences, approximately 38% occurring once. General observations from the study: In these data, TCR beta diversity tracked strongly with naive T cell percentage. Estimates drawn from one million T cells were deemed to understate diversity. Higher diversity, along with more naive CD4+ cells, distinguished long-lived donors from aged donors.

The CDR3 has 14 amino acids. V lost 5 bases and J lost 3, with 11 bases in between. The V gene's germline CDR1 is MNHEY and CDR2 SMNVEV (reference sequence). The J gene is TRBJ2-4, the V gene TRBV27; the D is unclear. The source of this sequence is a man between 18 and 29 years old in good health. The sequencing input was blood. The CDR3 is CASSPPKFKNIQYF. The CDR3, as DNA: TGTGCCAGCAGTCCCCCGAAGTTCAAAAACATTCAGTACTTC.